This T cell receptor beta chain emerged from a study of T-cell reconstitution after alpha-beta-depleted transplantation in children. Overall study results and limits: Diversity of TCRbeta at day 60 was high in some patients, arising from surviving recipient T cells and thymic progenitors.

This clonotype was observed many times. Its antigen remains unidentified. Unique molecular identifiers tagged the TCRbeta library. TCRdb reanalysed the PCR reads using MiXCR and keeps one entry per CDR3 protein. The profile covers about 280,000 distinct CDR3 sequences, with about 9.9% appearing a single time and about a quarter taken by the ten largest. The starting material was peripheral blood, obtained 180 days after TCRalphabeta/CD19-depleted stem cell transplant. This receptor was taken from a male patient aged 2 to 10 who had a stem cell transplant for chronic granulomatous disease, so the T cells may come from the graft donor.

The CDR3 is CASSPIRADTQYF. The DNA for the CDR3 is TGTGCCAGCAGCCCCATTCGTGCGGATACGCAGTATTTT. The chain uses TRBV9 and TRBJ2-3; D is undetermined. The V end was cut by 4 bases, the J end by 6 bases, with 12 bases between. The germline V gene has CDR1 SGDLS and CDR2 YYNGEE. The length of the CDR3 is 13 residues.